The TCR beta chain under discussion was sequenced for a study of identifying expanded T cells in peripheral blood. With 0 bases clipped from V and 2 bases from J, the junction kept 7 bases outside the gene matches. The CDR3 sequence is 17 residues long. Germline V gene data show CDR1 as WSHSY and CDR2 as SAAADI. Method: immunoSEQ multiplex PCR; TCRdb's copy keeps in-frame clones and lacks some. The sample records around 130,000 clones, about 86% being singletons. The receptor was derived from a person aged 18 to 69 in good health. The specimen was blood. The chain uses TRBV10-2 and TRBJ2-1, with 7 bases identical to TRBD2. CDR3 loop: CASSESSSGATYNEQFF. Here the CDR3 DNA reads TGCGCCAGCAGTGAGTCGAGCAGCGGGGCAACCTACAATGAGCAGTTCTTC.